Below, 15 T cell receptor beta chains from the same sample are listed, as sequenced in a study of cytomegalovirus exposure and HLA in healthy donors. Generated by immunoSEQ multiplex PCR, the TCRdb table keeps only in-frame clones and is missing some. The sample lists some 150,000 clones, roughly nine tenths seen once, with around 3.2% in the top ten. Sequencing used PBMCs. The receptors were sampled from a woman between 18 and 29 years old in good health and CMV-seropositive.

The chain recombines TRBV6-1 with TRBJ1-5; TRBD1 agrees at 7 bases. CDR1 is MNHNS and CDR2 is SASEGT in the germline V gene. The CDR3 covers 16 residues. V lost 2 bases, J lost 0 bases, and 4 bases stayed unmatched. This CDR3 reads CASSEITGASNQPQHF. CDR3 nucleotides: TGTGCCAGCAGTGAAATTACAGGGGCTAGCAATCAGCCCCAGCATTTT.

Remarks on this clone: This clone may be a read error of a much larger clone one base away. Written as DNA, the CDR3 is TGTGCCAGCAGCCCCACTAGCGGAAGCACAGATACGCAGTATTTT. It specifies CASSPTSGSTDTQYF. This chain links TRBV5-4 with TRBJ2-3; 8 bases line up with TRBD2. Looked up from germline, CDR1 is SGHNT and CDR2 is YYREEE (reference sequence). The junction had 4 bases not matched to a gene; V was cut back by 4 bases and J by 0 bases. The CDR3 is made up of 15 amino acids.

The chain carries TRBV7-8 and TRBJ2-7; D call uncertain. Germline CDR1 reads SGHVS; CDR2 reads FQNEAQ. CDR3 length: 12 residues. Trimming stripped 1 base from V and 11 bases from J, with 12 bases between. The CDR3 region is CASSLERTAEYF. CDR3 nucleotides: TGTGCCAGCAGCTTAGAGAGAACAGCCGAGTACTTC.

The chain recombines TRBV5-1 with TRBJ2-5, with 9 bases aligning to TRBD1. J gave up 4 bases and V 2 bases, and 3 bases lay outside the gene matches. Per germline, CDR1 SGHRS and CDR2 YFSETQ. The length of the CDR3 is 14 residues. As DNA, the CDR3 is TGCGCCAGCAGCTTCCAGGACAGGGGAGAGACCCAGTACTTC. This sequence encodes CASSFQDRGETQYF.

This chain's CDR3 is CASSSRGSSYEQYF. As DNA, the CDR3 is TGTGCCAGCAGCTCCCGGGGTAGCTCCTACGAGCAGTACTTC. The chain is built from TRBV13 and TRBJ2-7; tentative D call: TRBD2 (5 bases). This CDR3 has 14 residues. Germline values: CDR1 PRHDT, CDR2 FYEKMQ (reference sequence). The ends were cut back, 4 bases at V and 0 bases at J, with 10 bases in the middle.

The CDR3 reads CASSLSESTDTQYF. CDR3 DNA sequence: TGTGCCAGCAGCTTATCAGAATCCACAGATACGCAGTATTTT. The chain has TRBV7-6 and TRBJ2-3; no firm D call. V was trimmed by 2 bases and J by 2 bases, leaving 8 bases between them. CDR3 length: 14 amino acids. The germline gives CDR1 SGHVS, CDR2 FNYEAQ. The complete variable domain, with remaining parts taken from reference TRBV7-6 and TRBJ2-3, reads GAGVSQSPRYKVTKRGQDVALRCDPISGHVSLYWYRQALGQGPEFLTYFNYEAQQDKSGLPNDRFSAERPEGSISTLTIQRTEQRDSAMYRCASSLSESTDTQYFGPGTRLTVL.

The chain couples TRBV11-2 to TRBJ1-1; the D is unclear. CDR1 SGHAT and CDR2 FQNNGV come from the germline V gene. V was pared by 1 base and J by 1 base, with 4 bases between. The CDR3 consists of 13 residues. The CDR3 nucleotides are TGTGCCAGCAGCTTAGGACAGAACACTGAAGCTTTCTTT. It translates to CASSLGQNTEAFF. The complete variable domain, with remaining parts taken from reference TRBV11-2 and TRBJ1-1, reads EAGVAQSPRYKIIEKRQSVAFWCNPISGHATLYWYQQILGQGPKLLIQFQNNGVVDDSQLPKDRFSAERLKGVDSTLKIQPAKLEDSAVYLCASSLGQNTEAFFGQGTRLTVV.

The chain is built from TRBV7-2 and TRBJ2-7, with D perhaps TRBD2 (6 bases). The CDR3 length is 14 residues. The V end lost 3 bases, the J end lost 2 bases, and 11 bases lay between the germline ends. Germline V gene lookup returns CDR1 SGHTA and CDR2 FQGNSA. The CDR3 DNA is TGTGCCAGCAGCTTGGGGGACTGGACCTACGAGCAGTACTTC. Its translation is CASSLGDWTYEQYF. The complete variable domain, with remaining parts taken from reference TRBV7-2 and TRBJ2-7, reads GAGVSQSPSNKVTEKGKDVELRCDPISGHTALYWYRQSLGQGLEFLIYFQGNSAPDKSGLPSDRFSAERTGGSVSTLTIQRTQQEDSAVYLCASSLGDWTYEQYFGPGTRLTVT.

CDR3 region: CASSEYETRNEKLFF. In DNA, the CDR3 is TGTGCCAGCAGTGAATATGAAACGAGGAACGAAAAACTGTTTTTT. The genes are TRBV25-1 and TRBJ1-4; D unresolved. Germline V gene sequence: CDR1 MGHDK, CDR2 SYGVNS. There are 15 residues in the CDR3. Trimming cost V 0 bases and J 8 bases, with 13 bases left between them.

V usage is TRBV28 and J usage is TRBJ2-7; a weak D match, TRBD2 (6 bases). V lost 4 bases and J lost 2, with 12 bases in between. Per germline, CDR1 MDHEN and CDR2 SYDVKM. The CDR3 sequence is 14 residues long. The CDR3 is CASSSQAGAYEQYF. CDR3 sequence (DNA): TGTGCCAGCAGTTCCCAAGCGGGTGCCTACGAGCAGTACTTC.

This clone appeared a single time. The chain carries TRBV19 and TRBJ2-7; 8 nucleotides align to TRBD2. V gave up 5 bases and J gave up 2 bases; unmatched junction bases: 8. The CDR3 extends over 15 amino acids. Germline V gene sequence: CDR1 LNHDA, CDR2 SQIVND (reference sequence). The CDR3, as DNA: TGTGCCAGTAGTCCGGGGGGGGCGAGGACCTACGAGCAGTACTTC. This gives the protein CASSPGGARTYEQYF.

The chain employs TRBV21-1 and TRBJ2-2; the DNA was not used to check the table's D call, TRBD2. TRBV21-1 is recorded as a pseudogene. This CDR3 is 17 amino acids long. CDR3 nucleotides: TGTGCCAGAAGGACTAGCGGGAGGGCCGCGAACACCGGGGAGCTGTTTTTT. Its translation is CARRTSGRAANTGELFF.

This clone was picked up one time. J is TRBJ2-1 and V is TRBV11-2, with D possibly TRBD2 on 6 matching bases. Germline values: CDR1 SGHAT, CDR2 FQNNGV. The ends were cut back, 8 bases at V and 7 bases at J, with 18 bases in the middle. CDR3 length: 14 amino acids. The CDR3 region has the DNA TGTGCCAGCCGCCTAGCGCCCGCCGGGAATGAGCAGTTCTTC. Its protein is CASRLAPAGNEQFF.

The chain employs TRBV5-1 and TRBJ1-2, with 8 bases identical to TRBD1. This CDR3 is 15 amino acids long. J lost 3 bases, V lost 4 bases, and 8 bases had no gene match. From germline, CDR1 is SGHRS and CDR2 YFSETQ. CDR3 loop: CASSGDRGLDYGYTF. The CDR3 DNA reads as TGCGCCAGCAGCGGAGACAGGGGTTTGGACTATGGCTACACCTTC.

This clone occurred a few times. The chain combines TRBV16 with TRBJ2-3; perhaps TRBD1 as D (6 bases). Trimming pared 1 base from V and 4 bases from J, leaving 9 bases between. Germline V gene sequence: CDR1 KGHSY, CDR2 FQNENV. The CDR3 covers 14 residues. CDR3 in DNA: TGTGCCAGCAGCCAATTAACAGGGCCAGATACGCAGTATTTT. It translates to CASSQLTGPDTQYF.